One sample yielded the 27 T cell receptor beta chains listed below, sequenced in a study of blood T cell repertoires in COVID-19 (dated by TCRdb to 2019 to 2021). The library was made by the immunoSEQ multiplex PCR assay. This is the immuneACCESS table as TCRdb keeps it, with only in-frame sequences that have V and J called. A part of the clones is gone; compared with another copy, unresolved V genes explain less than half, and the rest is unexplained. For this sample there are about 36,000 clones; about 74% appear just once. Of the sample, 2% falls within the top ten clones. The sequenced sample consisted of peripheral blood. All receptors derive from a man aged 60 to 69 with active COVID-19.

The chain joins TRBV10-3 to TRBJ1-2, with D possibly TRBD1 on 6 matching bases. This CDR3 region has 16 residues. V shed 0 bases and J shed 2 bases, with 13 bases lying between them. CDR1 and CDR2 (germline): ENHRY, SYGVKD. CDR3 residues: CAISESWTARNYGYTF. DNA of the CDR3: TGTGCCATCAGTGAGTCGTGGACAGCGAGAAACTATGGCTACACCTTC.

This chain joins TRBV12-3 or TRBV12-4 and TRBJ2-7; D not certain. Trimming stripped 8 bases from V and 6 bases from J, with 14 bases between. The CDR3 length is 12 residues. The CDR3 sequence is CASAIQVGEQYF. The CDR3 DNA reads TGTGCCAGCGCGATTCAGGTGGGCGAGCAGTACTTC.

V usage is TRBV5-1 and J usage is TRBJ2-7; no clear D gene. The CDR3 length is 15 residues. Per the germline V gene, CDR1 is SGHRS and CDR2 is YFSETQ. Trimming cost V 0 bases and J 2 bases, with 12 bases left between them. This CDR3 is CASSLEIYRPYEQYF. The CDR3 region has the DNA TGCGCCAGCAGCTTGGAGATCTACAGACCCTACGAGCAGTACTTC.

The rearrangement links TRBV30 to TRBJ1-4; the D is unclear. The CDR3 covers 14 residues. V was cut by 3 bases and J by 8 bases, with 16 bases left in between. The germline V gene has CDR1 GTSNPN and CDR2 SVGIG (reference sequence). The CDR3 here is CAWSAWGVREKLFF. The CDR3 bases are TGTGCCTGGAGCGCATGGGGAGTTCGGGAAAAACTGTTTTTT.

This clone came up a few times. The gene calls are TRBV7-2 and TRBJ1-2; D call uncertain. V was shortened by 0 bases and J by 8 bases, with 10 bases between the two germline ends. The CDR3 runs 13 residues. Germline V gives CDR1 SGHTA, CDR2 FQGNSA. CDR3 residues: CASSLAGWRGYTF. For the CDR3, the DNA is TGTGCCAGCAGCTTAGCCGGGTGGAGGGGCTACACCTTC.

The chain recombines TRBV19 with TRBJ1-2; D call uncertain. Trimming stripped 8 bases from V and 6 bases from J, with 13 bases between. CDR1 and CDR2 (germline): LNHDA, SQIVND (reference sequence). The CDR3 consists of 12 residues. CDR3 DNA: TGTGCCAGTCGGGAAGGGCCCGATGGCTACACCTTC. Its protein product is CASREGPDGYTF.

V is TRBV7-2 and J is TRBJ2-4; tentatively, D is TRBD2 (6 bases). Germline loops: CDR1 SGHTA, CDR2 FQGNSA. V was shortened by 7 bases and J by 6 bases, with 13 bases between the two germline ends. CDR3 length equals 13 residues. The CDR3 reads CASIPMGGNIQYF. The CDR3 bases are TGTGCCAGCATCCCAATGGGGGGAAACATTCAGTACTTC. The entire variable domain, with the rest obtained from reference TRBV7-2 and TRBJ2-4, is as follows: GAGVSQSPSNKVTEKGKDVELRCDPISGHTALYWYRQSLGQGLEFLIYFQGNSAPDKSGLPSDRFSAERTGGSVSTLTIQRTQQEDSAVYLCASIPMGGNIQYFGAGTRLSVL.

This clone was seen only a few times. This chain connects TRBV6-5 to TRBJ1-1; 7 nucleotides line up with TRBD1. The germline CDR1 and CDR2 sequences are MNHEY and SVGAGI. CDR3 size: 15 residues. Trimming took 5 bases from V and 0 from J; bases not matched to a gene: 6. The CDR3 sequence is CASSKNRGLNTEAFF. DNA of the CDR3: TGTGCCAGCAGTAAGAACAGGGGACTGAACACTGAAGCTTTCTTT.

The J gene is TRBJ2-3, the V gene TRBV5-6; 9 bases fit TRBD1. The CDR3 is 14 amino acids. Germline values: CDR1 SGHDT, CDR2 YYEEEE. Trimming removed 2 bases from V and 8 bases from J; junction bases left unmatched: 6. The DNA of the CDR3 is TGTGCCAGCAGCTTCGACAGGGGGTCCCGTACGCAGTATTTT. This translates into CASSFDRGSRTQYF.

The gene calls are TRBV25-1 and TRBJ2-7; the match to TRBD2 covers 12 bases. Germline V gives CDR1 MGHDK, CDR2 SYGVNS. The CDR3 is 18 amino acids. V trimming: 0 bases; J trimming: 2 bases; junction bases outside the gene matches: 8. The CDR3 is CASSEYFPLAGGPYEQYF. CDR3 DNA sequence: TGTGCCAGCAGTGAATACTTCCCACTAGCGGGGGGCCCCTACGAGCAGTACTTC.

V usage is TRBV10-1 and J usage is TRBJ1-1; D not certain. This CDR3 is 12 amino acids long. V shed 5 bases and J shed 7 bases, with 11 bases lying between them. Germline V gene lookup returns CDR1 WNHNN and CDR2 SYGVQD (reference sequence). CDR3 coding DNA: TGCGCCAGCAGTCTGACGGGTTTTGAAGCTTTCTTT. The encoded protein is CASSLTGFEAFF.

V is TRBV7-6 and J is TRBJ2-7, with 9 positions matching TRBD2. Losses at the gene ends were 2 bases for V and 6 bases for J; bases not matched to a gene: 11. The germline CDR1 and CDR2 sequences are SGHVS and FNYEAQ. CDR3 length equals 16 residues. The CDR3 nucleotides are TGTGCCAGCAGCTTATCTCCCCGCGGGAGGGCCGGCGAGCAGTACTTC. Residues: CASSLSPRGRAGEQYF.

This clone has just a few counts. This chain connects TRBV2 to TRBJ2-7, with D possibly being TRBD2 (5 bases). Trimming cost V 5 bases and J 1 base, with 9 bases left between them. The germline V gene has CDR1 SNHLY and CDR2 FYNNEI. The CDR3 has 13 amino acids. The CDR3, as DNA: TGTGCCAGCAGTAACGGGGTTTCCTACGAGCAGTACTTC. It yields the protein CASSNGVSYEQYF.

J is TRBJ2-1 and V is TRBV29-1; 10 nucleotides line up with TRBD2. This CDR3 region has 14 residues. The germline CDR1 and CDR2 sequences are SQVTM and ANQGSEA. V trimming: 8 bases; J trimming: 1 base; junction bases outside the gene matches: 5. CDR3 DNA sequence: TGCAGCTCTAGCGGGGGCGCTTCCTACAATGAGCAGTTCTTC. This translates into CSSSGGASYNEQFF.

This clone has a handful of counts. The V call is TRBV28, the J call TRBJ1-5; D is ambiguous. The germline V and J ends were trimmed by 4 bases and 0 bases, with 13 bases remaining between them. The CDR3 has 16 residues. Germline V gene lookup returns CDR1 MDHEN and CDR2 SYDVKM. CDR3 nucleotides: TGTGCCAGCAGTTCTGCTAGCCTATATAGCAATCAGCCCCAGCATTTT. It specifies CASSSASLYSNQPQHF.

This clone occurred once. The chain links TRBV5-4 to TRBJ1-3; the D gene is possibly TRBD1 (6 bases). The length of the CDR3 is 15 residues. Per germline, CDR1 SGHNT and CDR2 YYREEE (reference sequence). The V gene lost 0 bases and the J gene lost 2 bases, with 9 bases spanning the gap. CDR3 amino acids: CASSLGDNPGNTIYF. DNA of the CDR3: TGTGCCAGCAGCTTGGGGGACAACCCTGGAAACACCATATATTTT.

This chain uses TRBV9 with TRBJ1-2, with unresolved D. Trimming removed 3 bases from V and 4 bases from J, with 16 bases in between. This CDR3 has 15 residues. Germline V gives CDR1 SGDLS, CDR2 YYNGEE. The CDR3 loop is CASSAPAVSPYGYTF. The DNA of the CDR3 is TGTGCCAGCAGCGCCCCGGCGGTATCCCCCTATGGCTACACCTTC.

This clone was recorded only once. This chain joins TRBV10-3 and TRBJ2-3; 8 bases map to TRBD2. This CDR3 has 18 amino acids. CDR1 is ENHRY, CDR2 SYGVKD, per germline. Losses at the gene ends were 3 bases for V and 0 bases for J; bases not matched to a gene: 11. CDR3 DNA: TGTGCCATCAGTGAAGGGGGGCCGGGACTAGTCAGCACAGATACGCAGTATTTT. Translation: CAISEGGPGLVSTDTQYF.

This sequence joins TRBV9 and TRBJ1-1; 9 nucleotides line up with TRBD1. This CDR3 contains 14 residues. Germline trimming cut 4 bases from V and 3 bases from J; bases unmatched to any gene: 4. Germline V lookup: CDR1 SGDLS, CDR2 YYNGEE. CDR3 nucleotides: TGTGCCAGCAGCTCACGACAGGGGGACACTGAAGCTTTCTTT. Translated: CASSSRQGDTEAFF.

The V and J genes are TRBV7-9 and TRBJ1-5; D possibly corresponds to TRBD1 (5 bases). In germline, CDR1 is SEHNR, CDR2 FQNEAQ (reference sequence). V lost 0 bases to trimming and J lost 3 bases, with 12 bases between them. This CDR3 is built from 16 residues. CDR3 in amino acids: CASSLAQGTYNQPQHF. DNA of the CDR3: TGTGCCAGCAGCTTAGCGCAGGGTACGTACAATCAGCCCCAGCATTTT.

V usage is TRBV10-1 and J usage is TRBJ2-7; no reliable D call. The CDR3 is made up of 16 amino acids. V lost 6 bases and J 0 bases, leaving 18 bases between the germline ends. CDR1 and CDR2 (germline): WNHNN, SYGVQD (reference sequence). The CDR3 sequence is CASRDQVDTTSYEQYF. The DNA of the CDR3 is TGCGCCAGCAGAGACCAGGTTGACACGACCTCCTACGAGCAGTACTTC.

This chain joins TRBV7-3 and TRBJ2-3; TRBD2 matches at 7 bases. Unmatched junction bases numbered 8, after V lost 5 bases and J lost 3 bases. The germline gives CDR1 SGHTA, CDR2 FQGTGA. This CDR3 region has 15 residues. The CDR3 region is CASSPASGETDTQYF. The DNA of the CDR3 is TGTGCCAGCAGCCCCGCTAGCGGTGAGACAGATACGCAGTATTTT.

The V and J genes are TRBV12-3 or TRBV12-4 and TRBJ1-3; D is uncertain. Trimming took 4 bases from V and 4 from J, leaving 5 bases between them. CDR3 length: 12 amino acids. The CDR3 here is CASSSVGNTIYF. DNA for the CDR3: TGTGCCAGCAGTTCAGTCGGAAACACCATATATTTT.

This rearrangement joins TRBV12-3 or TRBV12-4 to TRBJ2-7; D ambiguous. The CDR3 contains 12 residues. V lost 5 bases, J lost 3 bases, and 8 bases lay in between. CDR3 residues: CASSPTSYEQYF. DNA for the CDR3: TGTGCCAGCAGTCCGACAAGCTACGAGCAGTACTTC.

The J gene is TRBJ2-3, the V gene TRBV7-2, with D perhaps TRBD1 (5 bases). V gave up 3 bases and J gave up 6 bases, with 10 bases separating them. The CDR3 consists of 13 residues. CDR1 SGHTA and CDR2 FQGNSA come from the germline V gene. CDR3: CASSFEGADTQYF. DNA of the CDR3: TGTGCCAGCAGCTTTGAAGGGGCCGATACGCAGTATTTT.

DNA of the CDR3: TGTGCCAGCAGCTTAGGACAGGGGGAGGGCAATGAGCAGTTCTTC. This gives the protein CASSLGQGEGNEQFF. The chain carries TRBV7-9 and TRBJ2-1; 9 bases are a match to TRBD1. After removal of 1 base from V and 6 bases from J, the junction contained 4 bases not matched to a gene. The CDR3 contains 15 residues. Germline CDR1 is SEHNR and CDR2 is FQNEAQ (reference sequence).

This clone is a singleton in its sample. The J gene is TRBJ2-7, the V gene TRBV10-2, with D possibly matching TRBD2 (5 bases). The V end lost 0 bases, the J end lost 3 bases, and 9 bases lay between the germline ends. The CDR3 contains 14 residues. Germline V gene sequence: CDR1 WSHSY, CDR2 SAAADI. CDR3 in DNA: TGCGCCAGCAGTGAGTCGACGGGGTTCTACGAGCAGTACTTC. Its translation is CASSESTGFYEQYF.